Each of the 19 T cell receptor beta chains below was sequenced from the same sample in a study of post-analysis software for immune sequencing data. Libraries were made from TCR beta cDNA, and they carried unique molecular identifiers. TCRdb processed the PCR reads anew with MiXCR; each CDR3 protein has one entry. The table has under 200,000 distinct CDR3 sequences, approximately 35% seen once; the top ten hold approximately 30%. The material was blood, obtained after autologous hematopoietic stem cell transplantation. All receptors come from a girl aged 10 to 17 with multiple sclerosis.

The chain employs TRBV12-5 and TRBJ2-4; a possible D gene is TRBD1 (6 bases). The V gene lost 6 bases and the J gene lost 8 bases, with 17 bases spanning the gap. The CDR3 runs 14 residues. Germline V gene sequence: CDR1 LGHNT, CDR2 FRNRAP. The CDR3 DNA reads as TGTGCTAGTGGGCCGGGACACCGGGACGACATTCAGTACTTC. This gives the protein CASGPGHRDDIQYF.

This clonotype has just a few counts. This sequence joins TRBV7-9 and TRBJ2-1, with 11 bases lining up with TRBD2. The CDR3 spans 15 residues. V shed 5 bases, J shed 5 bases, and the junction held 5 bases outside the gene matches. Germline V gene lookup returns CDR1 SEHNR and CDR2 FQNEAQ (reference sequence). CDR3: CASSRTSGFDNEQFF. For the CDR3, the DNA is TGTGCCAGCAGCCGGACTAGCGGGTTCGACAATGAGCAGTTCTTC.

In its sample, this clonotype was seen a few times. The chain recombines TRBV12-3 or TRBV12-4 with TRBJ2-1, with D possibly TRBD2 on 6 matching bases. This CDR3 region has 14 residues. Trimming removed 5 bases at V and 9 bases at J, with 17 bases between. The CDR3 bases are TGTGCCAGCAGTCCCGGGACTGGTGCCGCTGAGCAGTTCTTC. Its protein product is CASSPGTGAAEQFF.

This chain uses TRBV9 with TRBJ2-5; D tentatively reads TRBD1 or TRBD2 (5 bases each). Germline V CDR1 and CDR2: SGDLS, YYNGEE. V was cut by 0 bases and J by 4 bases, with 13 bases left in between. This CDR3 has 15 amino acids. The CDR3 sequence: CASSVAVGTRETQYF. DNA for the CDR3: TGTGCCAGCAGCGTAGCGGTTGGGACGAGAGAGACCCAGTACTTC.

This clonotype was seen ten or more times. The V and J genes are TRBV19 and TRBJ2-1, with 8 positions matching TRBD2. Germline V gene lookup returns CDR1 LNHDA and CDR2 SQIVND (reference sequence). With V trimmed by 3 bases and J by 11 bases, 15 bases remained unmatched. This CDR3 comprises 16 residues. The CDR3 here is CASSIPTSGPRGKQFF. The DNA for the CDR3 is TGTGCCAGTAGTATCCCTACTAGCGGCCCGAGGGGGAAGCAGTTCTTC. The complete variable domain, with remaining parts taken from reference TRBV19 and TRBJ2-1, reads DGGITQSPKYLFRKEGQNVTLSCEQNLNHDAMYWYRQDPGQGLRLIYYSQIVNDFQKGDIAEGYSVSREKKESFPLTVTSAQKNPTAFYLCASSIPTSGPRGKQFFGPGTRLTVL.

The chain links TRBV6-5 to TRBJ2-3; D not resolved. Per germline, CDR1 MNHEY and CDR2 SVGAGI. This CDR3 contains 17 residues. The ends were cut back, 4 bases at V and 2 bases at J, with 19 bases in the middle. The CDR3 DNA reads TGTGCCAGCAGTTGGGGTGTAGCCCAGAAACTCACAGATACGCAGTATTTT. Amino acid sequence: CASSWGVAQKLTDTQYF.

This clonotype has a handful of counts. The CDR3 loop is CASTTSGDYNEQFF. CDR3 nucleotides: TGTGCCAGTACGACTAGCGGGGATTACAATGAGCAGTTCTTC. The V call is TRBV10-3, the J call TRBJ2-1; 11 bases line up with TRBD2. The junction had 6 bases not matched to a gene; V was cut back by 10 bases and J by 4 bases. Germline CDR1 is ENHRY and CDR2 is SYGVKD. The CDR3 is made up of 14 amino acids.

Comments on this clonotype: The germline gene is not matched at one end of the junction; a read error may be the cause. J is TRBJ2-6 and V is TRBV29-1; the D call may be TRBD1 or TRBD2 (5 bases each). CDR1 SQVTM and CDR2 ANQGSEA come from the germline V gene. The CDR3 totals 13 residues. CDR3 nucleotides: TGCAGCGTTGCGGGAAGTGGGGCCAACGCCCTGACTTTC. As protein: CSVAGSGANALTF.

V is TRBV13 and J is TRBJ2-1; TRBD1 aligns across 10 bases. V was clipped by 3 bases and J by 9 bases; unmatched bases: 8. The CDR3 covers 15 residues. Germline CDR1 PRHDT, CDR2 FYEKMQ (reference sequence). This CDR3 reads CASSLPGQGTGEQFF. Here the CDR3 DNA reads TGTGCCAGCAGCTTGCCGGGACAGGGGACTGGTGAGCAGTTCTTC. Based on the CDR3 plus reference TRBV13 and TRBJ2-1, the full variable domain is AAGVIQSPRHLIKEKRETATLKCYPIPRHDTVYWYQQGPGQDPQFLISFYEKMQSDKGSIPDRFSAQQFSDYHSELNMSSLELGDSALYFCASSLPGQGTGEQFFGPGTRLTVL.

The chain combines TRBV28 with TRBJ1-2, with D tentatively TRBD1 (5 bases). V was cut by 5 bases and J by 6 bases, with 16 bases left in between. CDR3 length equals 14 residues. Germline V gene sequence: CDR1 MDHEN, CDR2 SYDVKM. The CDR3 sequence: CASSDPGTSDGYTF. DNA for the CDR3: TGTGCCAGCAGTGATCCCGGGACCTCGGATGGCTACACCTTC.

The chain carries TRBV5-1 and TRBJ2-5; TRBD1 aligns across 9 bases. Germline assignment: CDR1 SGHRS and CDR2 YFSETQ. J was trimmed by 4 bases and V by 1 base; bases with no gene match: 8. CDR3 size: 16 residues. The CDR3 is CASSLIGTGPLETQYF. CDR3 DNA sequence: TGCGCCAGCAGCTTGATCGGGACAGGGCCATTAGAGACCCAGTACTTC. Based on the CDR3 plus reference TRBV5-1 and TRBJ2-5, the full variable domain is KAGVTQTPRYLIKTRGQQVTLSCSPISGHRSVSWYQQTPGQGLQFLFEYFSETQRNKGNFPGRFSGRQFSNSRSEMNVSTLELGDSALYLCASSLIGTGPLETQYFGPGTRLLVL.

The sample holds a few counts of this clonotype. V and J are TRBV7-3 and TRBJ2-5; no firm D call. The CDR3 is 16 residues long. Trimming stripped 1 base from V and 1 base from J, with 13 bases between. The V gene's germline CDR1 is SGHTA and CDR2 FQGTGA. CDR3 bases: TGTGCCAGCAGCTTAATTGCAGGACCTCCCCAAGAGACCCAGTACTTC. This codes for CASSLIAGPPQETQYF.

The rearrangement uses TRBV20-1 and TRBJ2-1, with D perhaps matching TRBD1 (6 bases). The length of the CDR3 is 14 residues. The V end lost 2 bases, the J end lost 4 bases, and 12 bases lay between the germline ends. Per the germline V gene, CDR1 is DFQATT and CDR2 is SNEGSKA (reference sequence). The CDR3 DNA follows: TGCAGTGCTAGACTACAGGGTGGGTACAATGAGCAGTTCTTC. Protein: CSARLQGGYNEQFF.

This chain uses TRBV28 with TRBJ2-3; D gene ambiguous. The CDR3 sequence is 14 residues long. Germline CDR1 reads MDHEN; CDR2 reads SYDVKM. V lost 1 base and J lost 4, with 9 bases in between. The CDR3 sequence: CASSLSSIADTQYF. CDR3 DNA sequence: TGTGCCAGCAGTTTATCCTCGATTGCAGATACGCAGTATTTT.

The rearrangement uses TRBV6-4 and TRBJ2-3; D remains unclear. Trimming left V 2 bases short and J 0 bases short, with 6 bases between. CDR1 and CDR2 (germline): MRHNA, SNTAGT. The CDR3 runs 14 residues. The CDR3 region has the DNA TGTGCCAGCAGTGACGGTCCTAGCACAGATACGCAGTATTTT. Translation: CASSDGPSTDTQYF.

On this clonotype itself: An end of the junction differs from the germline gene, which may be a read error. The chain combines TRBV9 with TRBJ2-7, with 7 nucleotides matching TRBD2. Germline V CDR1 and CDR2: SGDLS, YYNGEE. This CDR3 contains 14 residues. CDR3 DNA: TGTGCCAGCGGCGTGGCTAGCGGAGCTGGAGAGCAGTACTTC. This codes for CASGVASGAGEQYF. The entire variable domain, with the rest obtained from reference TRBV9 and TRBJ2-7, is as follows: DSGVTQTPKHLITATGQRVTLRCSPRSGDLSVYWYQQSLDQGLQFLIQYYNGEERAKGNILERFSAQQFPDLHSELNLSSLELGDSALYFCASGVASGAGEQYFGPGTRLTVT.

The chain has TRBV7-9 and TRBJ2-5; TRBD2 agrees at 11 bases. In germline, CDR1 is SEHNR, CDR2 FQNEAQ (reference sequence). The CDR3 is 15 amino acids. V was pared by 4 bases and J by 5 bases, with 6 bases of the junction left unmatched. The CDR3 DNA reads as TGTGCCAGCAGCTCACTAGCGGGAGAAAGGGAGACCCAGTACTTC. It specifies CASSSLAGERETQYF.

Many counts were recorded for this clonotype. The chain combines TRBV20-1 with TRBJ2-5; the D gene is possibly TRBD1 (7 bases). The CDR3 length is 11 residues. V lost 7 bases and J 5 bases, leaving 11 bases between the germline ends. Germline V gives CDR1 DFQATT, CDR2 SNEGSKA (reference sequence). The CDR3: CSVRGEETQYF. The CDR3 DNA sequence: TGCAGTGTCAGGGGGGAGGAGACCCAGTACTTC.

V and J are TRBV2 and TRBJ1-5; 8 nucleotides agree with TRBD1. Germline CDR1 and CDR2: SNHLY and FYNNEI. This CDR3 is 14 amino acids long. Trimming cost V 4 bases and J 4 bases; bases outside gene matches: 3. CDR3 DNA: TGTGCCAGCAGTGCCGGACAGGGAAATCAGCCCCAGCATTTT. Its protein product is CASSAGQGNQPQHF.